This record looks at one T cell receptor (beta chain) sequence and its context. Its antigen is unknown. Treatment: oral pan-JAK inhibitor, 5-10 mg twice daily. Individuals with alopecia areata gave both lesional scalp punch biopsies and peripheral blood for collection. Cell sorting was applied to PBMCs, and CD4+ and CD8+ T cells were collected. This sample was included in a study of CD8+ T cells in alopecia areata. Study-wide results and limits: Persistence of many expanded lesional clones was seen in scalp and blood during tofacitinib. In scalp samples, resident alphabeta T cells of normal skin are also sequenced.

Extracted RNA was reverse transcribed, and the resulting cDNA served as sequencing template. Generated by immunoSEQ multiplex PCR, the TCRdb table keeps only in-frame clones and is missing some. The sample has some 200,000 clones; around three fifths are singletons. The clonotype originates from a human donor with alopecia areata. Here the sequenced sample was CD4+ T cells sorted from blood, taken at week 4, from a patient treated with tofacitinib.

Here the CDR3 reads CASSQDPSTSGEQYF. CDR3 DNA: TGTGCCAGCAGCCAAGACCCCTCCACTAGTGGCGAGCAGTACTTC. This sequence joins TRBV4-2 and TRBJ2-7, with a weak D call TRBD2 (5 bases). The V gene's germline CDR1 is LGHNA and CDR2 YNFKEQ. CDR3 length: 15 amino acids. The V and J ends lost 0 bases and 6 bases respectively, with 15 bases between them.